This section outlines one T cell receptor (beta chain) sequence together with its context. This clonotype was found many times. The specificity of this receptor is unknown. The input lacks base qualities; no much larger clone sits a single base away. The sample originates from a study of regulatory T cells in long-lasting Graves disease (dated by TCRdb to about 2021). Describing the broader study: Antithyroid drugs had been taken for less than 3 months by newly diagnosed Graves' disease patients. This study used TCR sequencing and RNA sequencing of peripheral blood to compare persistent Graves' disease patients against newly diagnosed Graves' disease patients. The study took place in China and was registered as a clinical trial. A total of around 35 samples were covered by TCR sequencing, comprising around 13 persistent and about 20 newly diagnosed Graves' disease patients.

The meaning of the sample's time point label: newly diagnosed GD, antithyroid drugs for less than 3 months. For both TCR sequencing and RNA sequencing, RNA was extracted from PBMCs using TRIzol. Graves' disease was diagnosed according to American Thyroid Association guidelines. The patients came from an endocrinology department in Xi'an, China. Each patient gave roughly 10 milliliters of peripheral blood, collected in an EDTA anticoagulant tube. Ficoll Paque Plus density gradient separation was used to isolate PBMCs, and no further T cell sorting was performed. An Agilent 2100 Bioanalyzer and agarose gel were used to check RNA quality, while a NanoDrop 2000 measured RNA concentration. The study at large found these results: Because the primary lesion, thyroid tissue, could not be accessed, the study looked at peripheral blood alone. Sequencing and analysis were limited to the TCR beta chain. Persistent patients shared more public clonotypes among themselves (approximately 2,500) than newly diagnosed patients did (approximately 900). The authors noted that the small sample size was a limitation that may lower accuracy. Persistent Graves' disease patients showed lower TCR Shannon entropy and fewer highly expanded clones than newly diagnosed patients, suggesting clonal expansion.

Libraries came from multiplex PCR. The instrument was an Illumina HiSeq 4000. To build TCR beta libraries, CDR3 regions were amplified by Arm-PCR using iRepertoire HTBI primers. Before sequencing, the PCR products underwent gel purification. The authors' pipeline ran thus. A total of 62 TRBV and under 15 TRBJ segments were identified across samples and were used for gene usage analysis of CDR3 amino acid clonotypes. COPE and FqMerger were used to merge the filtered high-quality paired reads into contigs. BLAST was used to align contigs to IMGT TRBV, TRBD and TRBJ reference genes, and CDR3 was defined according to IMGT. Highly expanded clones were defined as clonotypes with a frequency above 0.1%. Repertoire diversity was measured by Shannon entropy, and V-J evenness by the Gini coefficient. A clonotype was considered public if more than one individual shared it. Through fastp at Q25 and MiXCR, TCRdb rebuilt clones from the public reads, retaining in-frame beta chains. Here each entry gathers all rows of one CDR3 protein and keeps the most common genes and DNA. The V and J calls follow TCRdb's processing rather than the paper's. The sample table lists 450,000 to 650,000 distinct CDR3 sequences, roughly 15% of them with a count of one. The ten largest account for about 25% of the sample.

The sample was also reused in another study, on T cells in Graves' hyperthyroidism and ophthalmopathy. The second study reports: Stable Graves' hyperthyroidism was defined as no progression to ophthalmopathy during 18 months of follow-up. The hyperthyroidism patients were between 18 and 65 years old and newly diagnosed, with a disease duration of less than 2 months. Patients with uncontrolled infections, other autoimmune diseases, pregnancy or lactation were excluded. Diagnoses were based on clinical symptoms, serum thyroxine and TRAb, thyroid ultrasound and orbital computed tomography. For the first round of RT-PCR on the TCR CDR3, the HTBI primer set was used together with the Qiagen OneStep RT-PCR kit. Most expanded thyroid clonotypes (frequency above 0.001) were also detected in blood, suggesting blood repertoires may reflect thyroid immune responses. Ophthalmopathy was separated from stable hyperthyroidism by a 13 V-J signature model, with approximately 86% sensitivity and roughly 84% specificity obtained in cross-validation and 80%/75% obtained in testing. In validation, the model predicted progression to ophthalmopathy a median of about 5.9 months before onset, with over 55% sensitivity and roughly 72% specificity. To identify TCR V-J signatures that set the groups apart, the researchers used a discovery cohort of roughly 100 patients, made up of approximately 43 with Graves' ophthalmopathy and approximately 57 with stable Graves' hyperthyroidism. Whether ophthalmopathy could be predicted prospectively was tested in an independent validation cohort made up of approximately 19 hyperthyroidism patients plus 17 patients who later progressed to ophthalmopathy. The 85 to 100 discovery patients were randomly split 7:3 into training and test sets. In roughly six Graves' hyperthyroidism patients, the study also compared T-cell repertoires from thyroid tissue with T-cell repertoires from blood. After blood sampling, hyperthyroidism patients were treated with methimazole at a starting dose of 30 mg daily, and ophthalmopathy patients were treated with high-dose intravenous methylprednisolone. A second multiplex PCR round built the libraries, followed by size selection and purification. Libraries were sequenced paired-end with 100 bp reads on an Illumina HiSeq2000. SOAPnuke was used to process the raw data, with reads discarded if the reads contained adapters or uncalled bases, had a mean Phred below 15, or lacked an exact constant-primer or identifier match. COPE v1.2.5 was used to merge the high-quality paired reads, and each unique nucleotide sequence was defined as a clonotype. MiTCR v1.1 was used to align the clonotypes against IMGT TRBV, TRBD and TRBJ reference segments. Analysis was restricted to V-J combinations with a frequency above 0.0001, which covered about 99% of repertoires. A TCS score was defined as the ratio between F50 (clonal expansion) and ExV (chaos), using BLOSUM62-based TCRdist between CDR3 peptides within each V-J. Welch's t-statistics and random forest reduced 514 V-J features to 13, which were used in a naive Bayes classifier (R e1071). No statistical method was used to set the sample size in advance, and investigators knew the group allocation. The paper describes TCR Vbeta CDR3 sequencing of 135 peripheral blood samples, made up of under 50 ophthalmopathy patients, over 70 hyperthyroidism patients and roughly 17 progressor patients.

This sample comprised peripheral blood mononuclear cells (PBMCs), obtained at new diagnosis, from a patient treated with antithyroid drugs. The TCR sequence derives from a woman aged 35-60 years with Graves disease. Donor details come from another sample of the same person, matched by shared clones.

In nucleotides, the sequence is TGTGCCAGCAGTTCCCCTCAAGGGGGATATGGCTACACCTTC. Its translation reads: CASSSPQGGYGYTF. The sequence is built from TRBV28 and TRBJ1-2; tentative D gene TRBD1, with 6 bases matching. V sheds 4 bases and J sheds 5 bases, leaving 14 bases between their ends. As encoded in the germline V gene, CDR1 is MDHEN while CDR2 is SYDVKM. The CDR3 has 14 amino acids, counting the end cysteine and phenylalanine. Only the CDR3 DNA stays, 42 bases, in frame from base 1.